The 8 T cell receptor beta chains below were found in one sample sequenced in a study of shared clonotypes between healthy human individuals. The data were produced by immunoSEQ multiplex PCR, yet TCRdb's version contains in-frame clones alone and is incomplete. The sample holds 700,000 or so clones, less than 80% seen once. Material for sequencing was memory CD4+ T cells sorted from blood. Subset of the sample: CD45RA-negative fraction. The receptors were sampled from a woman under 40 in good health.

V usage is TRBV6-5 and J usage is TRBJ2-6; D is tentatively TRBD1 or TRBD2 (6 bases each). Between the trimmed V and J ends, which lost 7 bases and 2 bases, there was a span of 9 bases. Germline V CDR1 and CDR2: MNHEY, SVGAGI. The CDR3 spans 14 residues. CDR3 region: CASMGGAGANVLTF. For the CDR3, the DNA is TGTGCCAGCATGGGGGGCGCTGGGGCCAACGTCCTGACTTTC.

The DNA of the CDR3 is TGTGCCAGTAGGGAAGACGGTCTGGGGGAGCAGTTCTTC. Its protein is CASREDGLGEQFF. The chain uses TRBV19 and TRBJ2-1; D remains ambiguous. Germline V gene lookup returns CDR1 LNHDA and CDR2 SQIVND (reference sequence). V gave up 6 bases and J gave up 10 bases, with 16 bases separating them. The CDR3 totals 13 residues.

The genes are TRBV14 and TRBJ2-1, with D possibly matching TRBD1 (6 bases). Trimming cost V 1 base and J 2 bases, with 12 bases left between them. CDR1 and CDR2 (germline): SGHDN, FVKESK. CDR3 length equals 16 residues. This CDR3 is CASSQAGVGAYNEQFF. The CDR3 nucleotides are TGTGCCAGCAGCCAAGCAGGGGTTGGGGCCTACAATGAGCAGTTCTTC.

The CDR3 is CATSKIRGDGRGSYEQYF. DNA for the CDR3: TGTGCCACCAGCAAGATCAGAGGGGACGGGAGGGGTTCCTACGAGCAGTACTTC. The chain combines TRBV15 with TRBJ2-7; 8 bases fit TRBD2. The junction had 15 bases not matched to a gene; V was cut back by 4 bases and J by 1 base. CDR1 and CDR2 from the germline V gene are LNHNV and YYDKDF (reference sequence). There are 18 residues in the CDR3.

The V call is TRBV28, the J call TRBJ1-5, with TRBD1 matching 7 bases. Trimming at V came to 5 bases and at J to 0 bases, leaving 10 bases not matched to a gene. CDR3 length: 17 amino acids. Germline V gene data show CDR1 as MDHEN and CDR2 as SYDVKM. In DNA form, the CDR3 reads TGTGCCAGCAGTATGGGACAGCGATCTGATAGCAATCAGCCCCAGCATTTT. Translation: CASSMGQRSDSNQPQHF.

This chain connects TRBV2 to TRBJ1-5; tentative D call: TRBD1 (5 bases). The germline V gene encodes CDR1 SNHLY and CDR2 FYNNEI. The CDR3 spans 14 residues. V was shortened by 6 bases and J by 0 bases, with 9 bases between the two germline ends. CDR3 DNA sequence: TGTGCCAGCAGCAGGGACTATAGCAATCAGCCCCAGCATTTT. It encodes CASSRDYSNQPQHF.

The chain recombines TRBV5-4 with TRBJ1-3, with 7 bases identical to TRBD1. CDR1 and CDR2 from the germline V gene are SGHNT and YYREEE (reference sequence). The CDR3 covers 15 residues. The J segment lost 2 bases and the V segment lost 5 bases, leaving 7 bases of the junction unmatched. The CDR3 nucleotides are TGTGCCAGCAGAAATTTTCAGGGGGCTGGAAACACCATATATTTT. This gives the protein CASRNFQGAGNTIYF.

In its sample, this clone ranks as medium-sized (0.01 to 0.1%). This chain uses TRBV7-9 with TRBJ2-7, with TRBD2 matching over 7 bases. CDR3 size: 16 residues. Looked up from germline, CDR1 is SEHNR and CDR2 is FQNEAQ (reference sequence). After removal of 2 bases from V and 6 bases from J, the junction contained 13 bases not matched to a gene. CDR3 in amino acids: CASSLLAGVGVGEQYF. CDR3 sequence (DNA): TGTGCCAGCAGCTTACTTGCGGGAGTAGGGGTGGGCGAGCAGTACTTC.